These T cell receptor beta chains were read from a single sample in a study of cytomegalovirus exposure and HLA in healthy donors. Clones were sequenced by immunoSEQ multiplex PCR, and TCRdb holds only the in-frame ones, with some missing. The table lists some 170,000 clones, just over 75% of them singletons. Material for sequencing was PBMCs. Receptors originate from a woman aged 40 to 50 in good health and CMV-seronegative. Each CDR3 is given with its conserved first and last residue. D genes are given only for firm matches. Only part of the rows carry a size: once, few, many, or a class if the clone is expanded.

>TRBV11-3|TRBD1|TRBJ1-3|NA
CASSIGQENTIYF
TGTGCCAGCAGCATCGGACAGGAAAACACCATATATTTT
>TRBV19|NA|TRBJ2-2|NA
CASNPSGTRELFF
TGTGCCAGTAATCCCTCAGGCACCAGGGAGCTGTTTTTT
>TRBV7-3|TRBD1|TRBJ2-1|NA
CASSPRQGLGGVFF
TGTGCCAGCAGCCCACGACAGGGTTTGGGTGGGGTGTTCTTC
>TRBV5-6|TRBD2|TRBJ2-1|once
CASSFGLAGNQNEQFF
TGTGCCAGCAGCTTCGGGCTAGCGGGAAACCAAAATGAGCAGTTCTTC
>TRBV30|NA|TRBJ1-1|NA
CAWSRDSRGRAEAFF
TGTGCCTGGTCAAGGGACTCTCGGGGGAGGGCTGAAGCTTTCTTT
>TRBV28|TRBD2|TRBJ2-1|once
CASSSSGTYNEQFF
TGTGCCAGCAGTTCTAGCGGGACTTACAATGAGCAGTTCTTC
>TRBV5-1|TRBD1|TRBJ2-7|once
CASSIGQGANEQYF
TGCGCCAGCAGCATCGGACAGGGGGCCAACGAGCAGTACTTC
>TRBV28|TRBD2|TRBJ2-1|NA
CASRSSGAGDNEQFF
TGTGCCAGCAGGTCCTCGGGAGCGGGGGACAATGAGCAGTTCTTC
>TRBV6-6|TRBD1|TRBJ2-7|NA
CASSVTGGSFTEQYF
TGTGCCAGCAGTGTGACAGGGGGTTCCTTTACCGAGCAGTACTTC
>TRBV6-7|TRBD2|TRBJ2-1|NA
CASSSQGLADNEQFF
TGTGCCAGCAGTTCCCAGGGACTAGCGGACAATGAGCAGTTCTTC